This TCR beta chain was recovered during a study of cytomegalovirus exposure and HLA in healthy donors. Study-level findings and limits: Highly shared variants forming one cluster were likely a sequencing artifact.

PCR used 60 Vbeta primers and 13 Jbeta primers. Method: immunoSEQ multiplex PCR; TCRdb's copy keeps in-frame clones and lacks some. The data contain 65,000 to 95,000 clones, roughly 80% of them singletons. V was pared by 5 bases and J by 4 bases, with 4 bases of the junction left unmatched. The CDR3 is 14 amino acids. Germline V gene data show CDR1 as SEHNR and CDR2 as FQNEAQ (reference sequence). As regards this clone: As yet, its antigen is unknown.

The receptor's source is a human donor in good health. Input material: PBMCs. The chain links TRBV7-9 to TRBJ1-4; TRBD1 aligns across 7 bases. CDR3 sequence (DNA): TGTGCCAGCAGCGCGACAGGGATTAATGAAAAACTGTTTTTT. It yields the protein CASSATGINEKLFF.